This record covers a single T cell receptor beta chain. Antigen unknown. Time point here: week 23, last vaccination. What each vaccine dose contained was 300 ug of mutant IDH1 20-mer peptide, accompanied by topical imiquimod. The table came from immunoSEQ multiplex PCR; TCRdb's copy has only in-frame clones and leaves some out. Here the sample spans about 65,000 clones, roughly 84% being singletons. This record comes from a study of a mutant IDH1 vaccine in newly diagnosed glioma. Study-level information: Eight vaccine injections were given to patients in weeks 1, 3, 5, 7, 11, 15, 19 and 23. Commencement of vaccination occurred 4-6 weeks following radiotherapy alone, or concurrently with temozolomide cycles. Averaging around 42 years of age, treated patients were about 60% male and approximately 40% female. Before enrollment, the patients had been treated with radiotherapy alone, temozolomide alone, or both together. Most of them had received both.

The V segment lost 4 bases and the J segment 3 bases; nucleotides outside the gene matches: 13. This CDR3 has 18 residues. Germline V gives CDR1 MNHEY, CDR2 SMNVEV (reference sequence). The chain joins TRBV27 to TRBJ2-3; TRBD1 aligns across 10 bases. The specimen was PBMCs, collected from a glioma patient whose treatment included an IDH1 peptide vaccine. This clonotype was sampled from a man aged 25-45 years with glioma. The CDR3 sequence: CASSSPNTGTGVTDTQYF. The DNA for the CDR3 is TGTGCCAGCAGTTCCCCCAATACCGGGACAGGGGTGACAGATACGCAGTATTTT.